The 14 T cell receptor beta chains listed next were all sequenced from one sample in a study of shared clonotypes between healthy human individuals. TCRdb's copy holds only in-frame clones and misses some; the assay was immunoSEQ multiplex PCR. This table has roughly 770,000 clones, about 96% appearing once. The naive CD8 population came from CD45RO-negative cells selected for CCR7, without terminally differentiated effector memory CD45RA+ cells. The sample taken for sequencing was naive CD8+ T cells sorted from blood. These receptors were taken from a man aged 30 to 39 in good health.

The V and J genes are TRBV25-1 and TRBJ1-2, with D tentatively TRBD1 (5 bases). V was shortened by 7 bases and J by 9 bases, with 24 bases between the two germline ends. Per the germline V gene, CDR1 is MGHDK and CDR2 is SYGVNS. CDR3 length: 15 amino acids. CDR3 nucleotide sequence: TGTGCCAGCACCCAATATGGGGGTGGGTTGGTTCGCTACACCTTC. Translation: CASTQYGGGLVRYTF.

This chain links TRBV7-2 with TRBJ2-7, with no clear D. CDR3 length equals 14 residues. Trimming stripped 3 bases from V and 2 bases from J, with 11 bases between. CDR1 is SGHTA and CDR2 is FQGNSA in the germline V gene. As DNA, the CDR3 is TGTGCCAGCAGCTTGAATCACCTACCCTACGAGCAGTACTTC. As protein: CASSLNHLPYEQYF.

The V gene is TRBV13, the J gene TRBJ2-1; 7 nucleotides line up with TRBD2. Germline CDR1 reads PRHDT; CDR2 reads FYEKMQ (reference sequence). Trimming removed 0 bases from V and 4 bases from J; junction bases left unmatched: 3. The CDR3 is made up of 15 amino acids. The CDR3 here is CASSLGLAAYNEQFF. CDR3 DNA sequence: TGTGCCAGCAGCTTAGGGCTAGCGGCTTACAATGAGCAGTTCTTC. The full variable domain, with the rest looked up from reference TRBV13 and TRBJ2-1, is AAGVIQSPRHLIKEKRETATLKCYPIPRHDTVYWYQQGPGQDPQFLISFYEKMQSDKGSIPDRFSAQQFSDYHSELNMSSLELGDSALYFCASSLGLAAYNEQFFGPGTRLTVL.

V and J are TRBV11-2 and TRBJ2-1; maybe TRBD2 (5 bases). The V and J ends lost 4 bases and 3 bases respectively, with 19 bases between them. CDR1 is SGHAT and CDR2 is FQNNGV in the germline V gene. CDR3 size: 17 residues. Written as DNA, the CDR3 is TGTGCCAGCAGCTCCGGGGATAGTCCCCCCATCTACAATGAGCAGTTCTTC. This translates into CASSSGDSPPIYNEQFF.

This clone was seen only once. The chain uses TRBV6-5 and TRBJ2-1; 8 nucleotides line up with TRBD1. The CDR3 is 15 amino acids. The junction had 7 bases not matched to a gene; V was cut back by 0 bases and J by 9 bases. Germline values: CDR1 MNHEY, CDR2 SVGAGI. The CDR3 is CASSYSVQGAGEQFF. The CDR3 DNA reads TGTGCCAGCAGTTACTCGGTTCAGGGGGCCGGTGAGCAGTTCTTC.

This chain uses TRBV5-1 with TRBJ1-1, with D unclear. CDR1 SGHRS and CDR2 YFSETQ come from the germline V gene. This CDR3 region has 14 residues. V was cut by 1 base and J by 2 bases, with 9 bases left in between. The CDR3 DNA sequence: TGCGCCAGCAGCTTGATACGGTTCAACACTGAAGCTTTCTTT. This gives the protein CASSLIRFNTEAFF. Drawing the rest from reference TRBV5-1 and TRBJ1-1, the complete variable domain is KAGVTQTPRYLIKTRGQQVTLSCSPISGHRSVSWYQQTPGQGLQFLFEYFSETQRNKGNFPGRFSGRQFSNSRSEMNVSTLELGDSALYLCASSLIRFNTEAFFGQGTRLTVV.

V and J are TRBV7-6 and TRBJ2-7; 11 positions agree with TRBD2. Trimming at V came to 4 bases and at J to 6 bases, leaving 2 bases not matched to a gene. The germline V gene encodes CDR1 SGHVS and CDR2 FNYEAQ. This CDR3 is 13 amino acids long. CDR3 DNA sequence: TGTGCCAGCAGCTACCTAGCGGGAGGCGAGCAGTACTTC. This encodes CASSYLAGGEQYF.

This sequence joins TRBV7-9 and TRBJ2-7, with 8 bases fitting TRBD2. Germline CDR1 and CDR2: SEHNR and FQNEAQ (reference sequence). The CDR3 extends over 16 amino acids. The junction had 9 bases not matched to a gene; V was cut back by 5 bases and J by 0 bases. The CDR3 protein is CASSDSSGGSSYEQYF. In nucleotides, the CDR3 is TGTGCCAGCAGCGACAGTTCGGGAGGGAGCTCCTACGAGCAGTACTTC. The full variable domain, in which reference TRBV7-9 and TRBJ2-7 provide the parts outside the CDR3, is DTGVSQNPRHKITKRGQNVTFRCDPISEHNRLYWYRQTLGQGPEFLTYFQNEAQLEKSRLLSDRFSAERPKGSFSTLEIQRTEQGDSAMYLCASSDSSGGSSYEQYFGPGTRLTVT.

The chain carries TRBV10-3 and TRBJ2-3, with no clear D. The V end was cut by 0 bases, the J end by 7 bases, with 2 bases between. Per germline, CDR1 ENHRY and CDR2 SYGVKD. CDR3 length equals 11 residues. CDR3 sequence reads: CAISESYTQYF. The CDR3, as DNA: TGTGCCATCAGTGAGTCGTATACGCAGTATTTT.

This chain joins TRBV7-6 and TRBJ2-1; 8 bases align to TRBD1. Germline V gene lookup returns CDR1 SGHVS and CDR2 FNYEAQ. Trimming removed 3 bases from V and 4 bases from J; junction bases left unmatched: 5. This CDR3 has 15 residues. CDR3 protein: CASSFEDREYNEQFF. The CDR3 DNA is TGTGCCAGCAGCTTCGAGGACAGGGAATACAATGAGCAGTTCTTC.

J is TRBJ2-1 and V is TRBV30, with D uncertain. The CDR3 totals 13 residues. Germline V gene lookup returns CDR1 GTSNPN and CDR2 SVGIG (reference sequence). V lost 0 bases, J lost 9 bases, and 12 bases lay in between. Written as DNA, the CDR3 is TGTGCCTGGAGTGTACAAGGAGTGGGTGAGCAGTTCTTC. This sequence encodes CAWSVQGVGEQFF.

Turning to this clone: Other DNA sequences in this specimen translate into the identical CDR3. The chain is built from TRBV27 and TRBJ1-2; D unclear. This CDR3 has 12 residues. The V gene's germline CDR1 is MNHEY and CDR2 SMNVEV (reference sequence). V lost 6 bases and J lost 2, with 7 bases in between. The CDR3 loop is CASRGLNYGYTF. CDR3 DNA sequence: TGTGCCAGCAGAGGACTGAACTATGGCTACACCTTC.

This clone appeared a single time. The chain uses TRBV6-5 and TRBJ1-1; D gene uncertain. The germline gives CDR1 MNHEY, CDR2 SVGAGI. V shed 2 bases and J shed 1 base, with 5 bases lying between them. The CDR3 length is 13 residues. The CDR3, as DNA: TGTGCCAGCAGTTACATTGGGAACACTGAAGCTTTCTTT. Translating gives CASSYIGNTEAFF.

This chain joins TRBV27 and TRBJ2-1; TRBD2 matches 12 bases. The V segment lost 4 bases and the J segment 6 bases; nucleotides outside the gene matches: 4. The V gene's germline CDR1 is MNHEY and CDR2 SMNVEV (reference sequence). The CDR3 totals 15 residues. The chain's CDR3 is CASSSSGRAGNEQFF. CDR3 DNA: TGTGCCAGCAGTTCTAGCGGGAGGGCTGGCAATGAGCAGTTCTTC.